Listed here are 25 T cell receptor beta chains from one sample, sequenced in a study of identical twins (dated by TCRdb to between 2015 and 2016). The library came from 5' RACE. The listed sequencing device is Illumina HiSeq 2000. TCRdb ran its own pipeline on the public reads, namely fastp trimming at Q25 and MiXCR clone calling, and kept in-frame beta chains. Rows are combined by CDR3 protein, so each entry shows the most common genes and DNA. The sample table records approximately 700,000 distinct CDR3 sequences; roughly 18% of these occur just once. The top ten clones comprise around 12% of the sample. The data also belong to a second study, concerning T cells expressing NK-cell markers.

Sequencing input: PBMCs. These receptors originate from a woman between 18 and 29 years old in good health.

The chain links TRBV25-1 to TRBJ1-1; D possibly corresponds to TRBD1 (5 bases). This CDR3 contains 13 residues. V gave up 0 bases and J gave up 10 bases, with 12 bases separating them. The germline CDR1 and CDR2 sequences are MGHDK and SYGVNS. The CDR3 protein is CASSEYSGGVAFF. For the CDR3, the DNA is TGTGCCAGCAGTGAATACTCTGGGGGGGTAGCTTTCTTT.

The chain couples TRBV10-3 to TRBJ2-1, with 9 bases identical to TRBD2. Germline lookup yields CDR1 ENHRY and CDR2 SYGVKD. After removal of 4 bases from V and 8 bases from J, the junction contained 12 bases not matched to a gene. This CDR3 spans 16 amino acids. The CDR3 loop is CAISARGGGIADEQFF. The CDR3 DNA is TGTGCCATCAGTGCCCGCGGGGGGGGCATCGCAGATGAGCAGTTCTTC.

This clonotype was recorded only once. The genes are TRBV4-1 and TRBJ2-7; a weak D match, TRBD2 (6 bases). Between the trimmed V and J ends, which lost 4 bases and 1 base, there was a span of 20 bases. Per germline, CDR1 MGHRA and CDR2 YSYEKL. The CDR3 covers 17 residues. The CDR3 region is CASSRGRQGLESYEQYF. DNA of the CDR3: TGCGCCAGCAGCCGCGGACGCCAGGGACTTGAGTCCTACGAGCAGTACTTC.

In its sample, this clonotype was seen a few times. The chain is built from TRBV20-1 and TRBJ1-2, with D perhaps matching TRBD1 (6 bases). Germline lookup yields CDR1 DFQATT and CDR2 SNEGSKA (reference sequence). V lost 0 bases to trimming and J lost 3 bases, with 11 bases between them. The CDR3 runs to 14 residues. CDR3: CSARDWSGDYGYTF. DNA for the CDR3: TGCAGTGCTAGAGATTGGTCAGGGGACTATGGCTACACCTTC.

This chain uses TRBV5-1 with TRBJ2-1; D call uncertain. Germline V CDR1 and CDR2: SGHRS, YFSETQ. Trimming removed 0 bases at V and 10 bases at J, with 17 bases between. This CDR3 contains 15 residues. The CDR3 loop reads CASSLVRMPFSEQFF. CDR3 coding DNA: TGCGCCAGCAGCTTGGTACGGATGCCATTTAGCGAGCAGTTCTTC.

This clonotype was found a few times. CDR3 region: CASSSGQALQETQYF. CDR3 in DNA: TGCGCCAGCAGCTCGGGACAGGCCTTACAAGAGACCCAGTACTTC. The chain uses TRBV5-1 and TRBJ2-5, with TRBD1 matching over 8 bases. V lost 3 bases, J lost 2 bases, and 6 bases stayed unmatched. Germline V gene sequence: CDR1 SGHRS, CDR2 YFSETQ. This CDR3 comprises 15 residues.

This rearrangement joins TRBV29-1 to TRBJ1-2; D not certain. The germline CDR1 and CDR2 sequences are SQVTM and ANQGSEA. V lost 3 bases, J lost 6 bases, and 11 bases lay in between. This CDR3 is built from 12 residues. In DNA form, the CDR3 reads TGCAGCGTTGACCCTAGCAGAGATGGCTACACCTTC. Translation gives CSVDPSRDGYTF.

This clonotype was detected only a few times. The chain joins TRBV5-1 to TRBJ1-4; 7 bases are a match to TRBD1. The CDR3 spans 13 residues. The V and J ends lost 2 bases and 14 bases, in that order; junction bases with no gene match: 9. Germline loops: CDR1 SGHRS, CDR2 YFSETQ. The CDR3 DNA sequence: TGCGCCAGCAGCTTAAGACAGGGAAGTTTGCTGTTTTTT. As protein: CASSLRQGSLLFF.

The sample holds a few counts of this clonotype. This chain links TRBV5-1 with TRBJ1-1, with TRBD1 identical over 7 bases. Germline V gene data show CDR1 as SGHRS and CDR2 as YFSETQ. The length of the CDR3 is 17 residues. The junction had 16 bases not matched to a gene; V was cut back by 4 bases and J by 4 bases. CDR3 residues: CASSPSPGQAESTEAFF. CDR3 DNA: TGCGCCAGCAGCCCCTCCCCCGGACAGGCAGAATCCACTGAAGCTTTCTTT.

The chain employs TRBV7-2 and TRBJ2-1; 8 bases align to TRBD2. The CDR3 length is 15 residues. V shed 4 bases, J shed 6 bases, and the junction held 8 bases outside the gene matches. CDR1 and CDR2 from the germline V gene are SGHTA and FQGNSA. The CDR3 coding sequence is TGTGCCAGCAGCTCCAAGCGGGAGTCCGCCAATGAGCAGTTCTTC. It codes for CASSSKRESANEQFF.

In this sample, this clonotype turned up a few times. This chain links TRBV27 with TRBJ2-2; perhaps TRBD1 as D (5 bases). V was pared by 4 bases and J by 7 bases, with 13 bases between. Germline V gene lookup returns CDR1 MNHEY and CDR2 SMNVEV (reference sequence). This CDR3 is 14 amino acids long. DNA of the CDR3: TGTGCCAGCAGTTCGATCCAGGGCAACGGGGAGCTGTTTTTT. Its translation is CASSSIQGNGELFF.

This clonotype was picked up a small number of times. V usage is TRBV5-6 and J usage is TRBJ2-7, with 10 bases fitting TRBD2. The CDR3 is 16 residues long. V lost 2 bases and J lost 5; bases outside the gene matches: 10. CDR1 and CDR2 (germline): SGHDT, YYEEEE. CDR3 protein: CASSLGLAGASHEQYF. CDR3 in DNA: TGTGCCAGCAGCTTAGGTCTAGCGGGAGCCAGCCACGAGCAGTACTTC.

The chain uses TRBV5-1 and TRBJ2-5; D tentatively reads TRBD1 or TRBD2 (5 bases each). Germline-derived CDR1 and CDR2 are SGHRS and YFSETQ. This CDR3 is built from 14 residues. The germline V and J ends were trimmed by 4 bases and 2 bases, with 12 bases remaining between them. The CDR3 nucleotides read TGCGCCAGCAGCCGCCTGGGACCTCAAGAGACCCAGTACTTC. Encoded protein: CASSRLGPQETQYF.

This clonotype was counted between two and nine times. The chain has TRBV4-3 and TRBJ2-1; the D is unclear. CDR3 length: 15 amino acids. V was cut by 1 base and J by 3 bases, with 10 bases left in between. In germline, CDR1 is LGHNA, CDR2 YSLEER. CDR3 amino acids: CASSQGGRLYNEQFF. CDR3 bases: TGCGCCAGCAGCCAAGGCGGCAGACTCTACAATGAGCAGTTCTTC.

The chain links TRBV10-3 to TRBJ2-3; D remains ambiguous. Per germline, CDR1 ENHRY and CDR2 SYGVKD. CDR3 size: 14 residues. Between the trimmed V and J ends, which lost 4 bases and 4 bases, there was a span of 12 bases. The CDR3: CAISGPSNSDTQYF. In nucleotides, the CDR3 is TGTGCCATCAGTGGCCCTTCTAACTCAGATACGCAGTATTTT.

This clonotype has more than one count but fewer than ten. The rearrangement joins TRBV6-1 to TRBJ1-1, with D unclear. Germline V gene sequence: CDR1 MNHNS, CDR2 SASEGT. The CDR3 spans 13 residues. V lost 3 bases, J lost 1 base, and 6 bases lay in between. The CDR3 bases are TGTGCCAGCAGTGATTATGGGAACACTGAAGCTTTCTTT. This gives the protein CASSDYGNTEAFF.

This clonotype was counted at least ten times. The rearrangement uses TRBV12-3 or TRBV12-4 and TRBJ2-7; unclear D gene. The CDR3 loop spans 13 amino acids. V lost 2 bases, J lost 0 bases, and 5 bases lay in between. CDR3 DNA: TGTGCCAGCAGTTTAACCCCCTCCTACGAGCAGTACTTC. This codes for CASSLTPSYEQYF.

The chain has TRBV15 and TRBJ2-2; the D gene could be TRBD1 or TRBD2 (5 bases each). Germline CDR1 and CDR2: LNHNV and YYDKDF (reference sequence). V lost 0 bases and J lost 2, with 10 bases in between. The CDR3 contains 16 residues. Written as DNA, the CDR3 is TGTGCCACCAGCAGAGATTGGGGGTTAAACACCGGGGAGCTGTTTTTT. This translates into CATSRDWGLNTGELFF. The full variable domain, with the rest looked up from reference TRBV15 and TRBJ2-2, is DAMVIQNPRYQVTQFGKPVTLSCSQTLNHNVMYWYQQKSSQAPKLLFHYYDKDFNNEADTPDNFQSRRPNTSFCFLDIRSPGLGDTAMYLCATSRDWGLNTGELFFGEGSRLTVL.

Many counts were recorded for this clonotype. The CDR3 loop is CASSERAVQFF. The CDR3 nucleotides read TGTGCCAGCAGTGAACGAGCAGTCCAGTTCTTC. J is TRBJ2-1 and V is TRBV25-1; D not certain. Germline-derived CDR1 and CDR2 are MGHDK and SYGVNS. V was trimmed by 2 bases and J by 13 bases, leaving 9 bases between them. There are 11 residues in the CDR3.

The rearrangement joins TRBV6-2 or TRBV6-3 to TRBJ2-1, with no clear D. CDR3 length: 14 amino acids. V shed 5 bases and J shed 7 bases, with 15 bases lying between them. From germline, CDR1 is MNHEY and CDR2 SVGEGT. CDR3 sequence: CASSVGRLGNEQFF. CDR3 nucleotides: TGTGCCAGCAGTGTCGGGCGGCTCGGAAATGAGCAGTTCTTC.

The table lists this clonotype with a few counts. This sequence joins TRBV11-1 and TRBJ2-5, with TRBD2 matching 10 bases. This CDR3 has 18 amino acids. V gave up 1 base and J gave up 5 bases; unmatched junction bases: 13. Per germline, CDR1 SGHAT and CDR2 FQDESV (reference sequence). The CDR3 DNA reads TGTGCCAGCAGCTTAGGTCAAGCTAGCGGGGGCGCCCGGGAGACCCAGTACTTC. This encodes CASSLGQASGGARETQYF.

This rearrangement joins TRBV6-1 to TRBJ2-7; D possibly corresponds to TRBD1 (6 bases). The CDR3 is 14 residues long. Trimming shortened V by 6 bases and J by 3 bases, and 15 bases separated the two germline ends. Looked up from germline, CDR1 is MNHNS and CDR2 is SASEGT. CDR3 sequence reads: CASRKQGPLYEQYF. CDR3 bases: TGTGCCAGCAGAAAACAGGGTCCCCTCTACGAGCAGTACTTC.

The chain recombines TRBV7-9 with TRBJ2-2; D not certain. The CDR3 contains 14 residues. V dropped 8 bases and J dropped 4 bases, with 14 bases sitting between them. Per the germline V gene, CDR1 is SEHNR and CDR2 is FQNEAQ (reference sequence). CDR3 in amino acids: CASRDRVSTGELFF. The CDR3 nucleotides are TGTGCCAGCCGCGACCGAGTGAGCACCGGGGAGCTGTTTTTT.

This chain connects TRBV10-2 to TRBJ2-5, with D maybe TRBD2 (6 bases). CDR3 length: 16 residues. Germline V CDR1 and CDR2: WSHSY, SAAADI. Trimming took off 2 bases at V and 1 base at J, with 14 bases between the two ends. This CDR3 is CASSEPERASQETQYF. CDR3 in DNA: TGCGCCAGCAGTGAGCCGGAGCGGGCCTCCCAAGAGACCCAGTACTTC.

This clonotype was counted only a few times. V and J are TRBV5-1 and TRBJ2-7, with D maybe TRBD2 (7 bases). Germline V CDR1 and CDR2: SGHRS, YFSETQ. Trimming cost V 2 bases and J 1 base, with 22 bases left between them. The CDR3 has 18 residues. The CDR3 spells CASSFGGRGWGTSYEQYF. The CDR3 region has the DNA TGCGCCAGCAGCTTCGGGGGGCGCGGGTGGGGAACGTCCTACGAGCAGTACTTC.